The 13 T cell receptor beta chains presented below share a single source sample, sequenced in a study of T-cell memory formation after mild COVID-19. MiXCR, run by TCRdb on the 5' RACE reads, gives a single entry per CDR3 protein. Here the sample spans more than 70,000 distinct CDR3 sequences, over 11% being singletons. Sequencing was carried out using PBMCs or a T cell subset sorted from them (not recorded which). These receptors were obtained from an adult woman who had mild COVID-19 (a few samples of this study predate the infection). Cell type and time point are not known.

This chain uses TRBV7-9 with TRBJ2-7, with TRBD1 identical over 7 bases. After removal of 5 bases from V and 3 bases from J, the junction contained 10 bases not matched to a gene. This CDR3 comprises 15 residues. CDR1 and CDR2 (germline): SEHNR, FQNEAQ (reference sequence). In DNA form, the CDR3 reads TGTGCCAGCAGCACTACACAGGGGCTGCACTACGAGCAGTACTTC. Protein: CASSTTQGLHYEQYF. Variable domain in full (rest from reference TRBV7-9 and TRBJ2-7): DTGVSQNPRHKITKRGQNVTFRCDPISEHNRLYWYRQTLGQGPEFLTYFQNEAQLEKSRLLSDRFSAERPKGSFSTLEIQRTEQGDSAMYLCASSTTQGLHYEQYFGPGTRLTVT.

This clonotype was observed a few times. This sequence joins TRBV7-8 and TRBJ2-1, with 8 bases that match TRBD2. With V trimmed by 8 bases and J by 8 bases, 5 bases remained unmatched. The germline gives CDR1 SGHVS, CDR2 FQNEAQ. This CDR3 comprises 12 residues. CDR3: CASWTSLDEQFF. The CDR3 DNA sequence: TGTGCCAGCTGGACTAGCCTCGATGAGCAGTTCTTC.

The chain recombines TRBV29-1 with TRBJ2-2, with D uncertain. In germline, CDR1 is SQVTM, CDR2 ANQGSEA. V was shortened by 3 bases and J by 7 bases, with 6 bases between the two germline ends. There are 11 residues in the CDR3. CDR3 bases: TGCAGCGTTGAGGGCTTCGGGGAGCTGTTTTTT. Its translation is CSVEGFGELFF.

There are a few counts of this clonotype. The chain links TRBV5-6 to TRBJ2-1; TRBD2 might be the D (5 bases). The V gene's germline CDR1 is SGHDT and CDR2 YYEEEE. The CDR3 sequence is 14 residues long. V lost 7 bases and J 5 bases, leaving 16 bases between the germline ends. The DNA for the CDR3 is TGTGCCAGCCACCGCGGTAGCGCCGACAATGAGCAGTTCTTC. The encoded protein is CASHRGSADNEQFF.

This chain uses TRBV19 with TRBJ1-4, with 7 nucleotides matching TRBD1. This CDR3 spans 14 amino acids. Germline V gives CDR1 LNHDA, CDR2 SQIVND (reference sequence). V gave up 6 bases and J gave up 8 bases; unmatched junction bases: 9. The CDR3 DNA reads TGTGCCAGTAGCCCCGACAGGGTGGGCGAAAAACTGTTTTTT. It codes for CASSPDRVGEKLFF.

This clonotype was detected only a few times. The genes are TRBV4-3 and TRBJ2-1, with a weak D call TRBD1 (6 bases). V shed 10 bases and J shed 0 bases, with 16 bases lying between them. The CDR3 covers 15 residues. CDR1 and CDR2 (germline): LGHNA, YSLEER. In DNA form, the CDR3 reads TGCGCCACCACAGGGACCCTGAGCTCCTACAATGAGCAGTTCTTC. Translating it yields CATTGTLSSYNEQFF.

V usage is TRBV7-2 and J usage is TRBJ2-1; D unclear. Trimming cost V 0 bases and J 0 bases, with 12 bases left between them. Germline CDR1 SGHTA, CDR2 FQGNSA. The CDR3 is made up of 17 amino acids. The CDR3 here is CASSLALGQLSYNEQFF. The CDR3 DNA is TGTGCCAGCAGCTTAGCGCTAGGGCAGCTCTCCTACAATGAGCAGTTCTTC.

This clonotype was seen more than once but under ten times. The genes are TRBV19 and TRBJ2-7, with 10 bases that match TRBD2. Unmatched junction bases numbered 3, after V lost 1 base and J lost 3 bases. Germline CDR1 and CDR2: LNHDA and SQIVND (reference sequence). The CDR3 spans 15 residues. The CDR3: CASSIGTSGYYEQYF. The CDR3 nucleotides are TGTGCCAGTAGTATAGGGACTAGCGGATACTACGAGCAGTACTTC.

The CDR3, as DNA: TGTGCCAGCAGTTTAGGGCAGGGGGCGCACGGGGCCAACGTCCTGACTTTC. It yields the protein CASSLGQGAHGANVLTF. The chain uses TRBV12-3 or TRBV12-4 and TRBJ2-6; 8 bases line up with TRBD1. V lost 1 base, J lost 4 bases, and 6 bases stayed unmatched. The CDR3 is 17 amino acids.

The chain joins TRBV20-1 to TRBJ2-7; D may be TRBD1 (6 bases). Per the germline V gene, CDR1 is DFQATT and CDR2 is SNEGSKA (reference sequence). This CDR3 is 13 amino acids long. Trimming pared 3 bases from V and 3 bases from J, leaving 12 bases between. The chain's CDR3 is CSARGASVYEQYF. CDR3 coding DNA: TGCAGTGCTAGGGGGGCTAGTGTCTACGAGCAGTACTTC.

The table lists this clonotype with a few counts. This rearrangement joins TRBV29-1 to TRBJ2-3; 8 positions match TRBD1. Losses at the gene ends were 6 bases for V and 10 bases for J; bases not matched to a gene: 21. This CDR3 spans 16 amino acids. Germline loops: CDR1 SQVTM, CDR2 ANQGSEA. The CDR3 protein is CSVSGPDGQGADPQYF. The CDR3 DNA reads as TGCAGCGTATCCGGACCTGACGGCCAGGGGGCGGACCCGCAGTATTTT.

This clonotype was found many times. V gene TRBV5-1 combines with J gene TRBJ2-7; D perhaps matches TRBD1 (6 bases). Germline V gene lookup returns CDR1 SGHRS and CDR2 YFSETQ. There are 16 residues in the CDR3. V dropped 1 base and J dropped 4 bases, with 18 bases sitting between them. The DNA of the CDR3 is TGCGCCAGCAGCTTGATTTCTGGGACATCTGCATACGAGCAGTACTTC. Its translation is CASSLISGTSAYEQYF.

The chain links TRBV4-3 to TRBJ2-1, with D perhaps matching TRBD1 (5 bases). Between the trimmed V and J ends, which lost 1 base and 0 bases, there was a span of 10 bases. Per germline, CDR1 LGHNA and CDR2 YSLEER. The CDR3 runs 16 residues. The DNA of the CDR3 is TGCGCCAGCAGCCAAGTAGGGGTTAGCTCCTACAATGAGCAGTTCTTC. Amino acid sequence: CASSQVGVSSYNEQFF.